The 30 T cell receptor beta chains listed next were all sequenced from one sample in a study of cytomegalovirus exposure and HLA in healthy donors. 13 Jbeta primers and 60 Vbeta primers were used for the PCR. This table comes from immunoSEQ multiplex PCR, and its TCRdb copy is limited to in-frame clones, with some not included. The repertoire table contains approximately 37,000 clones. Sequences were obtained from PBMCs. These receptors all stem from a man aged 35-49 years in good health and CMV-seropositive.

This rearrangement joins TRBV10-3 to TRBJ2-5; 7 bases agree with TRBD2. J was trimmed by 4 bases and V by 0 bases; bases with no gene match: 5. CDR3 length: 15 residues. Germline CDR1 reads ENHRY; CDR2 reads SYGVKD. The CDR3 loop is CAISESLAVGETQYF. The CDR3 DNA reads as TGTGCCATCAGTGAGTCCCTAGCGGTGGGAGAGACCCAGTACTTC.

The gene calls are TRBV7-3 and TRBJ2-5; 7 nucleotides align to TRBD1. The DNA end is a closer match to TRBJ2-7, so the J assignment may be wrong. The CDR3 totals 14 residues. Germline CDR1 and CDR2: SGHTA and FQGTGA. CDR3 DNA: TGTGCCAGCAGTCCTACAGGGGCCTATGGCGAGCAGTACTTC. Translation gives CASSPTGAYGEQYF.

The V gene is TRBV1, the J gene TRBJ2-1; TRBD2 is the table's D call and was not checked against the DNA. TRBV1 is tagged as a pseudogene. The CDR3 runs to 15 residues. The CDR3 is CTSSQGLAGGCEQFF. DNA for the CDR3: TGCACCAGCAGCCAGGGTCTAGCGGGAGGTTGTGAGCAGTTCTTC.

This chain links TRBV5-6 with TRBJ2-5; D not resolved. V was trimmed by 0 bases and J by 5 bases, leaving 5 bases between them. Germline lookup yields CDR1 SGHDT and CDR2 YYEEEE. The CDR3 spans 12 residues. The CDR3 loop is CASSLASETQYF. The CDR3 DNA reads TGTGCCAGCAGCTTGGCCTCGGAGACCCAGTACTTC.

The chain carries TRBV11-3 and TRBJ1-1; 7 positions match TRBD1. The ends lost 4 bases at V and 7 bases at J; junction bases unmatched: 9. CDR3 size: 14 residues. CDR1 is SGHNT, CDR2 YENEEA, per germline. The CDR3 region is CASSSVRQGDEAFF. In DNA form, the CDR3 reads TGTGCCAGCAGCTCGGTAAGACAGGGCGATGAAGCTTTCTTT.

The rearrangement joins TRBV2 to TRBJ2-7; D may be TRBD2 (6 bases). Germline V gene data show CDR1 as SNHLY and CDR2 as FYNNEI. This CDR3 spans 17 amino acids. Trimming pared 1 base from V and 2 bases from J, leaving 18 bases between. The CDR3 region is CASSEGAFRRVAYEQYF. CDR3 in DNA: TGTGCCAGCAGTGAAGGGGCTTTCAGGAGGGTCGCCTACGAGCAGTACTTC.

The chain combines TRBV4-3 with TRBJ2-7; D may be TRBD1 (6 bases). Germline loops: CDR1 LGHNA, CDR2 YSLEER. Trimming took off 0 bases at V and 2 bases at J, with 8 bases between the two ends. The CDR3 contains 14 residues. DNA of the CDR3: TGCGCCAGCAGCCAAGATTGGACAGCCTACGAGCAGTACTTC. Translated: CASSQDWTAYEQYF.

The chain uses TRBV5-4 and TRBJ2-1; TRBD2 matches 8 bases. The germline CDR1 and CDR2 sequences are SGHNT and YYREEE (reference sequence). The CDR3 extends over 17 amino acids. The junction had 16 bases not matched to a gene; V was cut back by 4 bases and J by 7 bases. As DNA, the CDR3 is TGTGCCAGCAGCCCGATCTGGGGGGAGCGGGAGTTAAATGAGCAGTTCTTC. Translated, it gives CASSPIWGERELNEQFF.

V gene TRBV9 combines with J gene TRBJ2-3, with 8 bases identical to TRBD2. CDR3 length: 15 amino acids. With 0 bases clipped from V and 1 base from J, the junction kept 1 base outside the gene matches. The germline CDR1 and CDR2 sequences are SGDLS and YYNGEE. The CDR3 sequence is CASSVETSGTDTQYF. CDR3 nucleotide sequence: TGTGCCAGCAGCGTAGAGACTAGCGGCACAGATACGCAGTATTTT.

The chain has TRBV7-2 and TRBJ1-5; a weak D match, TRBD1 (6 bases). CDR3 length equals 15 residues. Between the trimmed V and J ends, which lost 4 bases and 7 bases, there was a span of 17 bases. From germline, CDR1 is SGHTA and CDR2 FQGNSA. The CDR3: CASSSWRGGAQPQHF. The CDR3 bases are TGTGCCAGCAGCTCATGGCGCGGGGGGGCCCAGCCCCAGCATTTT.

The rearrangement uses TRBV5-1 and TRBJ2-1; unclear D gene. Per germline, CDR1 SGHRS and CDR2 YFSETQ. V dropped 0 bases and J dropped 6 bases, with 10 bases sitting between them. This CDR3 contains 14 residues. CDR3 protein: CASSLASPGNEQFF. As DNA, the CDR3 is TGCGCCAGCAGCTTGGCCTCTCCGGGCAATGAGCAGTTCTTC.

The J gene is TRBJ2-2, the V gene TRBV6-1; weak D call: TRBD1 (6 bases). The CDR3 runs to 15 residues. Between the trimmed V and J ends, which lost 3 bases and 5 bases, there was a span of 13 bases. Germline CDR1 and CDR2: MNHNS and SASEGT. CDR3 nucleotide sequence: TGTGCCAGCAGTGAGGCGCAGGGGCAAACCGGGGAGCTGTTTTTT. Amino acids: CASSEAQGQTGELFF.

The CDR3 protein is CASSLWAGLYNEQFF. Here the CDR3 DNA reads TGCGCCAGCAGCTTGTGGGCAGGGCTCTACAATGAGCAGTTCTTC. The rearrangement links TRBV5-1 to TRBJ2-1; the D gene is possibly TRBD1 (5 bases). Germline assignment: CDR1 SGHRS and CDR2 YFSETQ. This CDR3 has 15 amino acids. V was trimmed by 1 base and J by 3 bases, leaving 11 bases between them. Filled out from reference TRBV5-1 and TRBJ2-1, the complete variable domain reads KAGVTQTPRYLIKTRGQQVTLSCSPISGHRSVSWYQQTPGQGLQFLFEYFSETQRNKGNFPGRFSGRQFSNSRSEMNVSTLELGDSALYLCASSLWAGLYNEQFFGPGTRLTVL.

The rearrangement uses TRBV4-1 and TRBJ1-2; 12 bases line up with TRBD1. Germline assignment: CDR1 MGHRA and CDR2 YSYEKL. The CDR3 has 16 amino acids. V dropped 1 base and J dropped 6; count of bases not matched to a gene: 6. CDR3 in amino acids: CASSQAGTGGVDGYTF. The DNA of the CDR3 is TGCGCCAGCAGCCAAGCCGGGACAGGGGGCGTAGATGGCTACACCTTC.

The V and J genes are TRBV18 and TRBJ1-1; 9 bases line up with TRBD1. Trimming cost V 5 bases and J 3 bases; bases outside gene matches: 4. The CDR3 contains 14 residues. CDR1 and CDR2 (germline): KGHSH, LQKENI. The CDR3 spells CASSYRDRDTEAFF. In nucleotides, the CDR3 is TGTGCCAGCTCATACCGGGACAGGGACACTGAAGCTTTCTTT.

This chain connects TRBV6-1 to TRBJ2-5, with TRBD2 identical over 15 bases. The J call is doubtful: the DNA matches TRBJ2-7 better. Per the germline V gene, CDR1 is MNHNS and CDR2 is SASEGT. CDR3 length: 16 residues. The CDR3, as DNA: TGTGCCAGCAGTGAAGGGACTAGCGGGAGGGTCCACGAGCAGTACTTC. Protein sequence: CASSEGTSGRVHEQYF.

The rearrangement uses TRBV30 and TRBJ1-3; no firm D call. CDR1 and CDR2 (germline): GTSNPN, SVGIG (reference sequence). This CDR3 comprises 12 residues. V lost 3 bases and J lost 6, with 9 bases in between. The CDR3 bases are TGTGCCTGGAGGACGGACTCAAACACCATATATTTT. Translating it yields CAWRTDSNTIYF.

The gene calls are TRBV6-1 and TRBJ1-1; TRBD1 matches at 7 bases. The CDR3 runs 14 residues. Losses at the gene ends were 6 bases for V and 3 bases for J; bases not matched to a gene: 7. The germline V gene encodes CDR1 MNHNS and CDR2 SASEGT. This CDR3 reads CASSRGQPDTEAFF. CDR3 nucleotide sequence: TGTGCCAGCAGCAGGGGACAGCCCGACACTGAAGCTTTCTTT.

The CDR3, as DNA: TGTGCCAGCAGGGGACAGTGGTTAAGCACTGAAGCTTTCTTT. This codes for CASRGQWLSTEAFF. This chain joins TRBV7-2 and TRBJ1-1; 7 bases match TRBD1. The V and J ends lost 6 bases and 4 bases, in that order; junction bases with no gene match: 8. Germline V gives CDR1 SGHTA, CDR2 FQGNSA. This CDR3 is 14 amino acids long.

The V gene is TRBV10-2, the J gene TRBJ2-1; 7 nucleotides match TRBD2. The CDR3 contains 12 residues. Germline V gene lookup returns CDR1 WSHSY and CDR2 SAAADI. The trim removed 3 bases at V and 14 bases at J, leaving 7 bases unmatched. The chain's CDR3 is CASSDPTSLKFF. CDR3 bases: TGCGCCAGCAGTGACCCGACTAGCTTGAAGTTCTTC.

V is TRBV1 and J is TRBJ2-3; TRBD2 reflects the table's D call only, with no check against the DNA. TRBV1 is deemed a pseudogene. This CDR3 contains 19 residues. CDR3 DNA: TGCACCAGCAGCCTTATGGCCGCGGGACTAGCGGGAGGGTGGGATACGCAGTATTTT. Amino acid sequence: CTSSLMAAGLAGGWDTQYF.

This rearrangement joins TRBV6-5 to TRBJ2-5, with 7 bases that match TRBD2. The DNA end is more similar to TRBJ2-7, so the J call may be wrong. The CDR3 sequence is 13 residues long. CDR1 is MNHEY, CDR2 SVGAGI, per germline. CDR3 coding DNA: TGTGCCAGCTGGGACTACCAGACCTACGAGCAGTACTTC. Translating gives CASWDYQTYEQYF.

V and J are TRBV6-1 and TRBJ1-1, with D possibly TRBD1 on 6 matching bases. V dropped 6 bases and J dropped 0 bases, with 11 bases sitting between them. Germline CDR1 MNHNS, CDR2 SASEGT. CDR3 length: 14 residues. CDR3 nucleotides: TGTGCCAGCAGCTATCGGACAGTGAACACTGAAGCTTTCTTT. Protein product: CASSYRTVNTEAFF.

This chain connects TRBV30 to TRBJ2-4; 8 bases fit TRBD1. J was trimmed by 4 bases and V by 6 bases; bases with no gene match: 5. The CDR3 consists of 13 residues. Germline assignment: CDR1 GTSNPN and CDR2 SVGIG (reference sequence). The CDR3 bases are TGTGCCTGCGACAGGGGATCTAAAAACATTCAGTACTTC. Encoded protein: CACDRGSKNIQYF.

CDR3 DNA: TGTGCCAGCAGCTTAGTCGGGGGTTCACCCCTCCACTTT. Translation: CASSLVGGSPLHF. This rearrangement joins TRBV7-2 to TRBJ1-6, with D maybe TRBD1 (5 bases). This CDR3 comprises 13 residues. From germline, CDR1 is SGHTA and CDR2 FQGNSA. Trimming took 1 base from V and 9 from J, leaving 7 bases between them.

For the CDR3, the DNA is TGTGCCACCAGCGCCAGGGGTCAGAGCACTGAAGCTTTCTTT. Amino acids: CATSARGQSTEAFF. This rearrangement joins TRBV15 to TRBJ1-1; maybe TRBD1 (6 bases). CDR1 and CDR2 from the germline V gene are LNHNV and YYDKDF (reference sequence). The CDR3 contains 14 residues. Trimming took 5 bases from V and 4 from J, leaving 14 bases between them.

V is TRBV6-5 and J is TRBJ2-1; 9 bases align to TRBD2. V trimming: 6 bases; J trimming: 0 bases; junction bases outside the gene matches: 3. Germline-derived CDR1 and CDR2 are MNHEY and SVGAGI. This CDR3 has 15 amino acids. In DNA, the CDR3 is TGTGCCAGCAGGAATAGCGGGAGCTCCTACAATGAGCAGTTCTTC. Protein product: CASRNSGSSYNEQFF.

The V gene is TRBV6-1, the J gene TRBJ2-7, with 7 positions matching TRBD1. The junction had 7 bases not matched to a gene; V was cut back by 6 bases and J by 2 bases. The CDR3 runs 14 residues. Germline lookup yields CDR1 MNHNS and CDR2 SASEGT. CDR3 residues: CASSPTDRAYEQYF. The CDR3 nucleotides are TGTGCCAGCAGCCCCACCGACAGGGCCTACGAGCAGTACTTC.

CDR3 sequence: CASSLVQGNTEAFF. CDR3 DNA sequence: TGCGCCAGCAGCTTGGTACAGGGGAACACTGAAGCTTTCTTT. The genes are TRBV5-1 and TRBJ1-1; D is perhaps TRBD1 (6 bases). V gave up 0 bases and J gave up 1 base, with 7 bases separating them. Germline lookup yields CDR1 SGHRS and CDR2 YFSETQ. This CDR3 region has 14 residues.

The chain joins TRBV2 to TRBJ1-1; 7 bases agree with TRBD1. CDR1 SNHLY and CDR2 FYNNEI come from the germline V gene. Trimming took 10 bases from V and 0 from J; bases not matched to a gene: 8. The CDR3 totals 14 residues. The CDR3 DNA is TGTGCCACCTTTTCGGGACAGATGAACACTGAAGCTTTCTTT. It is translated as CATFSGQMNTEAFF.